This TCR beta chain was retrieved from a study of Graves' ophthalmopathy and Graves' hyperthyroidism. Study conclusions and caveats: Between ophthalmopathy and stable hyperthyroidism, a 13-signature model drew a separation with nearly 90% sensitivity and approximately 77% specificity.

The study amplified TCR beta CDR3 regions using RNA transcripts. In the first round, RT-PCR was carried out with HTBI primers, and a multiplex PCR formed the second round. TCRdb redid the calling of the multiplex PCR reads with MiXCR, one entry per CDR3 protein. Among around 600,000 distinct CDR3 sequences listed, roughly two fifths were seen once. Under 3 months in duration, the ophthalmopathy in affected donors had moderate-to-severe activity, CAS ≥3 and NOSPECS ≥4. This clonotype was recorded a few times. Its cognate antigen is unknown. The CDR3 spans 16 residues. CDR1 and CDR2 from the germline V gene are SGDLS and YYNGEE. V lost 1 base, J lost 0 bases, and 13 bases lay in between.

The J gene is TRBJ1-1, the V gene TRBV9; D is possibly TRBD1 (5 bases). The sequenced sample was peripheral blood. The clonotype originates from an adult man with Graves' ophthalmopathy. The CDR3 region has the DNA TGTGCCAGCAGCGTACTCGGAACAGGATTGAACACTGAAGCTTTCTTT. Translation gives CASSVLGTGLNTEAFF. Using reference TRBV9 and TRBJ1-1 for the parts outside the CDR3, the full variable domain is DSGVTQTPKHLITATGQRVTLRCSPRSGDLSVYWYQQSLDQGLQFLIQYYNGEERAKGNILERFSAQQFPDLHSELNLSSLELGDSALYFCASSVLGTGLNTEAFFGQGTRLTVV.